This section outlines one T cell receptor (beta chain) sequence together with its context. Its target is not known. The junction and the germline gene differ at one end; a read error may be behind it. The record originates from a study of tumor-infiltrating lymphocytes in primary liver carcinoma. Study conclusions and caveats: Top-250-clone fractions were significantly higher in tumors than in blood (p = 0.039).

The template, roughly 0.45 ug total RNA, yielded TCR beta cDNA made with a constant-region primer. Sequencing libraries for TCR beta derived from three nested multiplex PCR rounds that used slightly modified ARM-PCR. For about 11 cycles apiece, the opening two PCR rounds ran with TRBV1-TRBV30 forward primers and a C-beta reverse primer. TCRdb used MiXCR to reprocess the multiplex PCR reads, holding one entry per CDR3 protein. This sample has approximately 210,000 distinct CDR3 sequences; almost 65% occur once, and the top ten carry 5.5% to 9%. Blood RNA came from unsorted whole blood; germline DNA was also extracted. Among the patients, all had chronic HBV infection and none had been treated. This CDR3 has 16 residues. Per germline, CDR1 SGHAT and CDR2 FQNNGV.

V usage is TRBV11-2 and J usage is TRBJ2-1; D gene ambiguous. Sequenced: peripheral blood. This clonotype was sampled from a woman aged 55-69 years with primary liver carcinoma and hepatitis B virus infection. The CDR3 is CANSRTHRTVKVEQFF. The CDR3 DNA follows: TGTGCCAACAGCCGAACGCATAGGACGGTGAAGGTGGAGCAGTTCTTC.